The TCR beta chain under discussion was sequenced for a study of cytomegalovirus exposure and HLA in healthy donors (dated by TCRdb to about 2017). For the study in its entirety: An earlier analysis of more than 550 of the donors reported approximately 300 Gb of sequence data and around 110 million unique TCR beta sequences obtained from about 170 million T cells. About 330 gigabases of sequencing data and tens of millions of unique TCR sequences made up an early release that covered 500 to 700 HLA-typed donors. The genetic ancestry cluster associated with self-reported Caucasian donors included approximately 85% of the 398 genotyped donors. The study aimed to test whether cataloging public T cell receptors could reveal signatures of past pathogen exposure. The T cell repertoires of about 700 subjects were profiled by immunosequencing and related to cytomegalovirus serostatus. In addition to the first cohort of approximately 670 subjects, a separate validation cohort of approximately 130 different subjects was used. To predict cytomegalovirus infection status, the study combined high-throughput TCR immunosequencing, statistical association of individual TCRs with disease status, and machine learning. A later analysis re-analyzed previously published TCR beta repertoires from 650 to 800 donors and added high-resolution HLA genotyping to study TCR occurrence patterns. Rather than drawing on any new phenotypic data, the later analysis identified candidate immune exposures from TCR beta sequences and the way those sequences occurred across donors. An earlier analysis of more than 450 of the donors used high-throughput TCR beta sequencing to judge whether each TCR beta V gene segment behaved as functional or pseudogenic. Donor age, sex, ethnicity and CMV serostatus were compiled alongside the repertoire data. In a later genetic analysis, genome-wide SNP genotypes for 398 of the 666 donors were used, and that subset was treated as a discovery cohort. Every repertoire in the discovery cohort had been generated on one and the same sequencing platform. Both class I and class II loci were covered by HLA typing, at four-digit resolution. Typing coverage differed by locus: A, B, C, DRB1 and DQB1 were typed in roughly 629-630 donors, DQA1 in about 560, DPA1 in approximately 610, and DPB1 in 400 to 480. Because of strong linkage in the cohort, a few DR-DQ haplotypes were treated as single units for association and clustering. On average, over 200,000 unique TCR beta nucleotide sequences were sequenced per donor among 398 genotyped donors of the cohort, with roughly a sixth of those sequences being non-productive.

The CDR3 runs 16 amino acids, cysteine and phenylalanine included. Kept here is only the CDR3 DNA, which spans 48 bases and is read in frame from base 1. The V end gives up 1 base and the J end 6 bases, leaving 14 bases in the junction not matched to a gene. The germline V gene (reference sequence) sets CDR1 to GTSNPN and CDR2 to SVGIG. The cohort comprised some 730 healthy bone marrow donors. All cohort members were sampled while nominally healthy, although unrecorded immune exposures were likely present. The donor tested CMV seronegative and was one of the 352 seronegative cohort members. Every donor gave a peripheral blood sample, and the peripheral blood mononuclear cells from that sample were used for TCR beta sequencing. Genomic DNA was extracted from the blood cell samples with the Qiagen DNeasy Blood Extraction Kit. On this clone: There is no known antigen for this receptor. No base qualities exist here, and no much larger clone lies one base off it.

General conclusions and limits of the study: Fewer than 20 rarely observed V segments, including chromosome 9 orphons, were excluded from the earlier analysis of about 610 of the donors because counts were too low. Some IMGT-functional V segments, including TRBV6-2 and TRBV6-3, could not be told apart with the 87-base-pair reads, so those segments were excluded. Correlated functional status among segregating V segments might be attributable to linkage disequilibrium, but an unknown experimental factor could not be ruled out. An earlier analysis of roughly 570 of the donors showed that most TCR beta V segments appeared in productive rearrangements either about 87% or about 30% of the time, which broadly matched IMGT annotations. A total of 150 or so TCR beta chains were listed by the study as associated with cytomegalovirus. A cluster of highly shared sequence variants was judged likely to represent a technical artifact of the sequencing pipeline. A later genetic analysis reported fewer N-insertions in productive TCRs among donors in an Asian-associated ancestry cluster than the roughly 690-donor mean. When HLA alleles, especially DR and DQ, strongly co-occurred, TCR associations were difficult to assign to individual alleles. According to a later analysis, TCR association rates differed among HLA loci, with DRB1 alleles showing the most associated TCRs and HLA-C alleles showing the fewest. In a later analysis, HLA-associated TCR beta chains were found to be more clonally expanded and to have lower generation probabilities than equally common non-associated chains. A further reported finding was that TCR beta sequences accurately predicted the HLA-A and HLA-B alleles for most subjects in the first cohort. It was suggested by the authors that the approach could potentially be generalized to other disease states and immunological phenotypes. The classifier was reported to diagnose cytomegalovirus status with high specificity and sensitivity in both the original cohort and the validation cohort. In a later analysis, most CMV-associated TCR beta chains were found to appear HLA-restricted, with HLA associations seemingly driven largely by CMV exposure. At a false discovery rate of 0.05, a later analysis linked 16,951 TCR beta sequences to specific HLA alleles. The only immune exposure information available for the cohort was CMV serostatus. Because some donors lacked HLA typing at each locus, the association tests relied only on the typed subset. Only TCR beta chains were sequenced in this cohort, and the absence of alpha or paired-chain data limited detectable features. Presence/absence analyses assumed roughly uniform sequencing depth across donors, an assumption that may not hold. A later genetic analysis associated a missense DCLRE1C variant with V-gene and J-gene trimming of TCR beta chains, and an independent cohort replicated the association. A few of the identified cytomegalovirus-associated TCR beta chains were confirmed in vitro to be specific for cytomegalovirus antigens. In a later analysis, several top co-occurrence clusters were reported to appear linked to parvovirus B19, influenza, CMV and Epstein-Barr virus. Most TCR sequences were observed very rarely across donors, whereas some public TCRs were present in many individuals.

The library was made by the immunoSEQ multiplex PCR assay. For the multiplex PCR, a mixture combining 60 forward primers for TCR Vbeta segments and 13 reverse primers for TCR Jbeta segments was used. The CDR3 region of rearranged TCR beta genes was amplified from genomic DNA with a multiplex PCR assay. The Illumina HiSeq System was used to sequence the amplified TCR beta libraries as 87-base-pair reads. The source study handled its data this way. A later analysis tallied 75 million to 95 million unique TCR beta chains across the 550 to 850 repertoires, and roughly 11 million of those chains were shared by two or more donors. Raw reads were error-corrected and collapsed into unique sequences by a nearest-neighbor algorithm in which closely related sequences were merged to remove PCR and sequencing errors. CDR3 sequences were aligned to IMGT reference sequences to assign V, D and J gene segments. For a sequence to be retained, at least a six-nucleotide match to both a V gene segment and a J gene segment was required. A rearrangement counted as productive if the CDR3 had no stop codons and remained in frame with V and J, and every other rearrangement counted as non-productive. Following IMGT convention, CDR3 was defined as the stretch from the second conserved V-encoded cysteine to the conserved J-encoded phenylalanine. The earlier analysis of about 500 of the donors excluded sequences that lacked an unambiguous match to a single V gene segment. In an earlier analysis of some 590 of the donors, a V segment was called functional when productive rearrangements were above 56.7%, and segregating when the standard deviation between donors exceeded 5%. To diagnose cytomegalovirus status from the catalog of TCR beta chain sequences, a statistical classification framework was built. V and J gene assignment, in a later analysis, came from comparing TCR nucleotide sequences with IMGT/GENE-DB human TR gene sequences. The TCRdist pipeline was used in a later analysis to assign CDR3 sequences and most-parsimonious VDJ recombination scenarios. In a later analysis, each TCR beta chain was defined by its CDR3 amino acid sequence together with its V-gene family, and reads without a unique V-gene family were excluded. A later analysis removed nearly 600 highly shared, low-generation-probability nucleotide sequences to deal with suspected cross-contamination and a sequencing artifact. In a later analysis, a clonal expansion index was calculated for each public chain from normalized within-repertoire ranks of inferred template counts. In a later analysis, generation probabilities were computed using a VDJ recombination model fitted to out-of-frame rearrangements, and the results were checked against IGoR. In a later analysis, TCR-TCR, TCR-HLA and TCR-CMV co-occurrence was scored with hypergeometric tests, and a repertoire-size bias correction was applied to TCR pairs. False discovery rates were estimated in a later analysis by permuting HLA or CMV assignments 20 times. In a later analysis, co-occurring TCRs were grouped using DBSCAN, with TCRdist sequence similarity added in when clustering inside HLA-allele-positive subsets. For co-occurrence clustering, repertoires with fewer than 30,000 or more than 120,000 public chains were excluded, along with roughly 5 repertoires with anomalous nucleotide sharing. TCRdb mirrors the immuneACCESS table, restricted to in-frame sequences. Some clones are absent from its copies; in checked studies, under half trace to an unresolved V gene, and the reason for the others is unknown. That table gives V, J and clone size, and the DNA gave D and trimming. Present in this sample are about 52,000 clones, around 66% of which were seen just once. In total, the top ten clones hold 2.5% to 3% of the sample.

The origin of this receptor is a man younger than 35 in good health and CMV-seronegative. The specimen sequenced was PBMCs. The rearranged chain carries TRBV30 and TRBJ2-7, and 8 bases in between align with TRBD2. The CDR3 region has the sequence CAWSATYWREELEQYF. The nucleotide sequence is given as TGTGCCTGGAGTGCCACTTATTGGCGGGAGGAGCTCGAGCAGTACTTC.